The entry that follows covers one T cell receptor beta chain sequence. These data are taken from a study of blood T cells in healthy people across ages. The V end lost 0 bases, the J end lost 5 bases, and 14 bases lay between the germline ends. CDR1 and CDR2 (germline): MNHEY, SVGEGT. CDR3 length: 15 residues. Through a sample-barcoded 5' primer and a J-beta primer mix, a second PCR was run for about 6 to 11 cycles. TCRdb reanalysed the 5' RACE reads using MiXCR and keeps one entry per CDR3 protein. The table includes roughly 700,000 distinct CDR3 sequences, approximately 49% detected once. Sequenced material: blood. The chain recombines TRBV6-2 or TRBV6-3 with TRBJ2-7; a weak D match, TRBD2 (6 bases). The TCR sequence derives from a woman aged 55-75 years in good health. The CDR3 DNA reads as TGTGCCAGCAGTTACTCGAGCGAGGAGGGTCACGAGCAGTACTTC. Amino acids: CASSYSSEEGHEQYF.